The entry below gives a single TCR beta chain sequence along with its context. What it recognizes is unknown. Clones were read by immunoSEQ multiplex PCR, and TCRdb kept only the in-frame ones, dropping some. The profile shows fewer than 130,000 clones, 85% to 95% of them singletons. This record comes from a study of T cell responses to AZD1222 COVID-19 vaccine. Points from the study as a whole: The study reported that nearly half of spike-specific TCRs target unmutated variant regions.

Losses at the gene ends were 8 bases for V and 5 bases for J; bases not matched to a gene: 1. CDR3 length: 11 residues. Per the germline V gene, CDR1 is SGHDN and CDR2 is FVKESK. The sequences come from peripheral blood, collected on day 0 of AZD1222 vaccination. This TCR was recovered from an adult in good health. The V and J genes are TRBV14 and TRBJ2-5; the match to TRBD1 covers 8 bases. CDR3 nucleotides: TGTGCCAGCGACAGGGGTGAGACCCAGTACTTC. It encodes CASDRGETQYF.